These T cell receptor beta chains were read from a single sample in a study of shared clonotypes between healthy human individuals. The repertoire was sequenced with immunoSEQ multiplex PCR; TCRdb's copy has only in-frame clones and lacks some. The table lists about 1 million clones, about three quarters of them singletons. Sequenced material: memory CD4+ T cells sorted from blood. All receptors derive from a man aged 18-30 years in good health. CDR3s include the opening cysteine and the closing phenylalanine or tryptophan. Fields, in order: J gene, clone size, D gene, V gene, CDR3 DNA, CDR3 protein. A D gene is named only where the DNA matches it firmly. Clone size appears in some rows only: once, few, many, or a class for an expanded clone.

TRBJ2-5	-	-	TRBV18	TGTGCCAGCTCACCTTCGGAAGAGACCCAGTACTTC	CASSPSEETQYF
TRBJ1-2	-	-	TRBV28	TGTGCCAGCAGTTTTATCCCAGTCAATATCTATGGCTACACCTTC	CASSFIPVNIYGYTF
TRBJ2-3	-	-	TRBV19	TGTGCCAGTAGGGATGGACAGAGCACAGATACGCAGTATTTT	CASRDGQSTDTQYF
TRBJ2-2	-	-	TRBV6-5	TGTGCCAGCAACTTCCTACCGGCCGGGGAGCTGTTTTTT	CASNFLPAGELFF
TRBJ2-7	medium-sized	TRBD1	TRBV27	TGTGCCAGCAGTTCCGGGACAGGGAACGGGGAGCAGTACTTC	CASSSGTGNGEQYF
TRBJ2-7	-	-	TRBV18	TGTGCCAGCTCACCCACCAGGGGCTACGAGCAGTACTTC	CASSPTRGYEQYF
TRBJ2-2	-	-	TRBV6-6	TGTGCCAGCAGTTACAAGGGTCCCGGGGAGCTGTTTTTT	CASSYKGPGELFF
TRBJ2-5	-	-	TRBV5-1	TGCGCCAGCAGCTCCCCCGACAGAACCTTGGAGACCCAGTACTTC	CASSSPDRTLETQYF
TRBJ2-3	few	TRBD2	TRBV2	TGTGCCAGCAGTCGGACTAGCCGAGACGGTACGCAGTATTTT	CASSRTSRDGTQYF
TRBJ1-2	-	-	TRBV7-8	TGTGCCAGCAGCTGGAACAGGGAACACTATGGCTACACCTTC	CASSWNREHYGYTF
TRBJ2-3	-	-	TRBV6-1	TGTGCCAGCAGTGAAGGGATTCTGACTTCGGGGGATACGCAGTATTTT	CASSEGILTSGDTQYF
TRBJ2-1	-	TRBD1	TRBV18	TGTGCCAGCTCACCGGCAGGGGGTAACGAGCAGTTCTTC	CASSPAGGNEQFF
TRBJ2-5	-	TRBD2	TRBV2	TGTGCCAGCAGCCTCGGGACTAGAGGGGCAGAGACCCAGTACTTC	CASSLGTRGAETQYF
TRBJ2-1	-	-	TRBV5-8	TGTGCCAGCAGCTTCCGGAGCTCCTACAATGAGCAGTTCTTC	CASSFRSSYNEQFF
TRBJ2-5	few	TRBD1	TRBV6-5	TGTGCCAGCAGTTACTCGACAGGGAAAGAGACCCAGTACTTC	CASSYSTGKETQYF
TRBJ1-1	-	TRBD1	TRBV7-9	TGTGCCAGCAGCAGAGCAGGGGGCGCCGGCGAAGCTTTCTTT	CASSRAGGAGEAFF
TRBJ2-1	-	-	TRBV11-3	TGTGCCAGCAGCCCCGGGACTGCCTCCTACAATGAGCAGTTCTTC	CASSPGTASYNEQFF
TRBJ1-1	-	-	TRBV7-8	TGTGCCAGCAGCCCGCGGGAGGTCAACCCTGAAGCTTTCTTT	CASSPREVNPEAFF
TRBJ2-7	once	TRBD1	TRBV5-1	TGCGCCAGCAGCTCCTCGACAGGGCCAGCCTACGAGCAGTACTTC	CASSSSTGPAYEQYF
TRBJ1-1	-	-	TRBV7-9	TGTGCCAGCAGCCCCGGCAGGGATCGGGTTGACACTGAAGCTTTCTTT	CASSPGRDRVDTEAFF
TRBJ1-4	once	TRBD1	TRBV2	TGTGCCAGCAATAACTTTCGGACAGGTGAAAAACTGTTTTTT	CASNNFRTGEKLFF
TRBJ2-1	-	TRBD2	TRBV5-1	TGCGCCAGCATGGCGGGAGGGCCTGCCGGTGGAGAGCAGTTCTTC	CASMAGGPAGGEQFF
TRBJ2-4	-	-	TRBV9	TGTGCCAGCAGCTCCTATGATAGTGTGCAGGGCAACATTCAGTACTTC	CASSSYDSVQGNIQYF
TRBJ2-1	-	TRBD2	TRBV11-2	TGTGCCAGCAGCTTAGATACTCGACTAGCGGGTCTCAATGAGCAGTTCTTC	CASSLDTRLAGLNEQFF
TRBJ1-1	-	TRBD1	TRBV27	TGTGCCAGCAGGAGACCGGGACAGGGGACTGAAGCTTTCTTT	CASRRPGQGTEAFF
TRBJ2-2	-	TRBD2	TRBV30	TGTGCCTGGAGTACTAATACGGGGGGTGGGGAGCTGTTTTTT	CAWSTNTGGGELFF
TRBJ2-5	once	-	TRBV6-9	TGTGCCAGCAGTTCCCTTGTAGAGCAGTACTTC	CASSSLVEQYF
TRBJ2-3	-	-	TRBV7-2	TGTGCCAGCGTCCCTGCCCTGGGAACAGATACGCAGTATTTT	CASVPALGTDTQYF
TRBJ1-1	many	-	TRBV6-1	TGTGCCAGCAGTCTCTTGGGGGGTAACACTGAAGCTTTCTTT	CASSLLGGNTEAFF
TRBJ2-7	-	-	TRBV10-3	TGTGCCATCAGCGGGCCCTACGAGCAGTACTTC	CAISGPYEQYF
TRBJ1-1	-	-	TRBV28	TGTGCCAGCAGTCAACGGACGGTGCGAATCGCTGAAGCTTTCTTT	CASSQRTVRIAEAFF
TRBJ1-1	-	-	TRBV11-2	TGTGCCAGCAGCTTACCTTATTCCTTGCGTGGGGCTGAAGCTTTCTTT	CASSLPYSLRGAEAFF
TRBJ1-6	-	TRBD1	TRBV10-3	TGTGCCATCAGTGAAGGGGGCGACTCCTATAATTCACCCCTCCACTTT	CAISEGGDSYNSPLHF
TRBJ1-2	-	-	TRBV11-2	TGTGCCAGCAGCCCAATTCTCCAGGGGAACTATGGCTACACCTTC	CASSPILQGNYGYTF
TRBJ2-1	-	TRBD2	TRBV7-3	TGTGCCAGACTAGCGGGGGCCGCCTACAATGAGCAGTTCTTC	CARLAGAAYNEQFF
TRBJ2-5	-	-	TRBV2	TGTGCCAGCAATACGCGGGGTCAAGAGACCCAGTACTTC	CASNTRGQETQYF
TRBJ2-7	-	-	TRBV5-1	TGCGCCAGCAGCTTGGCGTCAGGGCCCTACGAGCAGTACTTC	CASSLASGPYEQYF
TRBJ2-1	once	-	TRBV7-8	TGTGCCAGCAGATCAAACCACTACAGGGTCCACAATGAGCAGTTCTTC	CASRSNHYRVHNEQFF
TRBJ1-6	-	-	TRBV6-1	TGTGCCAGCAGTGACGTCAGAGTAAATTCACCCCTCCACTTT	CASSDVRVNSPLHF
TRBJ1-6	few	TRBD1	TRBV10-3	TGTGCCATCAGTGAGGGGACAGGGCAAAATTCACCCCTCCACTTT	CAISEGTGQNSPLHF
TRBJ1-1	-	-	TRBV28	TGTGCCACCATAGTGCGGACCTCTGAAGCTTTCTTT	CATIVRTSEAFF
TRBJ2-5	-	-	TRBV6-5	TGTGCCAGCAGTTACTCACAGGGAGAGACCCAGTACTTC	CASSYSQGETQYF
TRBJ2-3	-	TRBD2	TRBV7-8	TGTGCCAGCAGCTTCAGGACTAGCGGGATCCTTTGGGGGGAGTATTTT	CASSFRTSGILWGEYF
TRBJ1-3	once	TRBD1	TRBV29-1	TGCAGCGTTGTATCTGCAGGGGGGTCCTCTGGAAACACCATATATTTT	CSVVSAGGSSGNTIYF
TRBJ1-1	-	-	TRBV5-1	TGCGCCAGCAGCTTGGAAGGCAGCCGCCCCGAAGCTTTCTTT	CASSLEGSRPEAFF
TRBJ2-7	-	TRBD1	TRBV2	TGTGCCAGCAACCAGGACAGGGCACTATACGAGCAGTACTTC	CASNQDRALYEQYF
TRBJ1-2	-	TRBD1	TRBV9	TGTGCCAGCAGCCCGGGACAGTATGGCTACACCTTC	CASSPGQYGYTF
TRBJ1-1	-	TRBD1	TRBV7-2	TGTGCCAGCAGCCCCGACAGGGGGTCAGCTTTCTTT	CASSPDRGSAFF
TRBJ1-2	few	-	TRBV28	TGTGCCAGCAGTCCGGACCCCCTAGAAGGGGACTATGGCTACACCTTC	CASSPDPLEGDYGYTF
TRBJ2-5	-	TRBD1	TRBV5-1	TGCGCCAGCAGCTTTAGCACAGGGGTAGGGGAGACCCAGTACTTC	CASSFSTGVGETQYF
TRBJ1-2	-	TRBD1	TRBV5-1	TGCGCCAGCAGCTTGGGGGGACAGGCTTCGAAGTATGGCTACACCTTC	CASSLGGQASKYGYTF
TRBJ1-4	-	-	TRBV18	TGTGCCAGCTCACCCTCTAATGAAAAACTGTTTTTT	CASSPSNEKLFF
TRBJ2-1	-	TRBD2	TRBV29-1	TGCAGCGTTGTACGCAGCGGGAGAGCGGTTGAGCAGTTCTTC	CSVVRSGRAVEQFF
TRBJ2-1	-	-	TRBV28	TGTGCCAGCAGTTCCCCGGGGGTGACGATCAACAATGAGCAGTTCTTC	CASSSPGVTINNEQFF